A selection of T cell receptor beta chains follows, all from one sample in a study of blood T cell repertoires in COVID-19. Only in-frame clones appear in the TCRdb table, and some are missing; sequencing was by immunoSEQ multiplex PCR. The table has some 270,000 clones, about 91% seen once. Sequenced material: PBMCs or T cells enriched from blood (not recorded which). These receptors were collected from a man between 35 and 55 years old who had been exposed to COVID-19. Each CDR3 is given with its conserved first and last residue. The D gene is left open where the match is weak. The size of a clone is reported for some rows only, either as once, few or many, or as a class for expanded clones.

TRBJ1-3	TRBV29-1	TRBD1	many	TGCAGCGTTGAAGGCCTGGGACAGACCTCTGGAAACACCATATATTTT	CSVEGLGQTSGNTIYF
TRBJ2-5	TRBV6-5	.	.	TGTGCCAGCACTCCGGGACACTACCAAGAGACCCAGTACTTC	CASTPGHYQETQYF
TRBJ1-1	TRBV6-2/TRBV6-3	.	.	TGTGCCAGCAGTTACAACAGGGCCACTGAAGCTTTCTTT	CASSYNRATEAFF
TRBJ2-3	TRBV30	TRBD2	.	TGTGCCTCCTCACCTAGCGGGAGATTGCAAACGCAGTATTTT	CASSPSGRLQTQYF
TRBJ1-6	TRBV11-3	.	.	TGTGCCAGCAGCTTAAACGTAGGGGATAATTCACCCCTCCACTTT	CASSLNVGDNSPLHF
TRBJ2-1	TRBV4-1	.	.	TGCGCCAGCAGCCCAACAAGGACCGGGGGCTACAATGAGCAGTTCTTC	CASSPTRTGGYNEQFF
TRBJ1-1	TRBV25-1	.	once	TGTGCCAGCAGTGATCACGTCAGATTGAACACTGAAGCTTTCTTT	CASSDHVRLNTEAFF
TRBJ2-1	TRBV7-3	TRBD1	once	TGTGCCAGCAGCTCAGACAAGGGACAGGAGCAGTTCTTC	CASSSDKGQEQFF
TRBJ1-1	TRBV6-5	.	.	TGTGCCAAAACAGGGATGAACACTGAAGCTTTCTTT	CAKTGMNTEAFF
TRBJ2-2	TRBV4-3	.	.	TGCGCCAGCAGCCAAGATCGGTCAGGGGACACCGGGGAGCTGTTTTTT	CASSQDRSGDTGELFF
TRBJ2-7	TRBV9	.	.	TGTGCCAGCAGCCAAGCAGGGGCGGAGTACGAGCAGTACTTC	CASSQAGAEYEQYF
TRBJ1-1	TRBV11-3	.	.	TGTGCCAGCAGCCCCGGAGGGGGGGGGAACACTGAAGCTTTCTTT	CASSPGGGGNTEAFF
TRBJ2-7	TRBV6-5	.	.	TGTGCCAGCAGTTCGACGGGTAGAACCTACGAGCAGTACTTC	CASSSTGRTYEQYF
TRBJ2-5	TRBV21-1	.	.	TGTGCCAGCAGCAAAGAGCGGGAGGGTATGGAGACCCAGTACTTC	CASSKEREGMETQYF
TRBJ1-4	TRBV7-9	TRBD1	.	TGTGCCAGCAGCTTAGGCGACAGGGTAGCATTTGATGAAAAACTGTTTTTT	CASSLGDRVAFDEKLFF
TRBJ2-1	TRBV29-1	TRBD1	.	TGCAGCGTTGAAGAATCACAGGGGGCCTATGAGCAGTTCTTC	CSVEESQGAYEQFF
TRBJ2-2	TRBV28	.	.	TGTGCCAGCACTCGAGGAACAAGGACCGGGGAGCTGTTTTTT	CASTRGTRTGELFF
TRBJ1-2	TRBV28	.	.	TGTGCCAGCTATTTGTCCTACTATGGCTACACCTTC	CASYLSYYGYTF
TRBJ1-4	TRBV24-1	.	.	TGTGCCACCAGTGACTCAGTTGCAACTAATGAAAAACTGTTTTTT	CATSDSVATNEKLFF
TRBJ2-5	TRBV19	TRBD2	.	TGTGCCAGTAGTATCCGACAGGCCGGCTGGACTAGCGGGAGAAATCAAGAGACCCAGTACTTC	CASSIRQAGWTSGRNQETQYF
TRBJ1-1	TRBV7-9	TRBD1	.	TGTGCCAGCAGAGCCGGGACAGGGAACACTGAAGCTTTCTTT	CASRAGTGNTEAFF
TRBJ2-7	TRBV2	.	once	TGTGCCTGCTCGGGAGGGGGCCACGAGCAGTACTTC	CACSGGGHEQYF
TRBJ2-4	TRBV28	TRBD2	.	TGTGCCAGCAGTTTGGCTAGCGGGAGAGGTTATGGGATAAACATTCAGTACTTC	CASSLASGRGYGINIQYF
TRBJ2-3	TRBV7-6	TRBD2	.	TGTGCCAGCAGCCTTAGCGGGAGAAGTACAGATACGCAGTATTTT	CASSLSGRSTDTQYF
TRBJ1-2	TRBV5-8	.	.	TGTGCCAGCAGCTTGGCCTATTACAGGGACGAGGACTATGGCTACACCTTC	CASSLAYYRDEDYGYTF
TRBJ2-1	TRBV7-3	TRBD2	.	TGTGCCAGCAGCCTGACCGGCGGGAGGGCCCGTGATGAGCAGTTCTTC	CASSLTGGRARDEQFF
TRBJ1-2	TRBV12-5	TRBD1	once	TGTGCTAGTGGTTCTCTCCACGGGACAGCCACTATAGATGGCTACACCTTC	CASGSLHGTATIDGYTF
TRBJ2-5	TRBV7-9	.	.	TGTGCCAGCAGAATAAACCAAGAGACCCAGTACTTC	CASRINQETQYF
TRBJ2-7	TRBV6-4	TRBD1	.	TGTGCCAGCAGTCATGGCAGGGACAGCTCCTACGAGCAGTACTTC	CASSHGRDSSYEQYF
TRBJ2-7	TRBV5-1	TRBD2	.	TGCGCCAGCAGTCCCTTTGGGGGAGGGGAGCAGTACTTC	CASSPFGGGEQYF
TRBJ2-7	TRBV7-3	.	.	TGTGCCAGCAGCTCCGGAGGGCCGAACTCCTACGAGCAGTACTTC	CASSSGGPNSYEQYF
TRBJ2-7	TRBV6-5	.	.	TGTGCCAGCAGACCCGGACAGCTCTCCTACGAGCAGTACTTC	CASRPGQLSYEQYF
TRBJ2-3	TRBV15	.	.	TGTGCCACCAGCACAGGGGTCCAAGATACGCAGTATTTT	CATSTGVQDTQYF
TRBJ1-4	TRBV7-9	.	few	TGTGCCAGCAGCTTAGCGCGTGGAACTAATGAAAAACTGTTTTTT	CASSLARGTNEKLFF
TRBJ2-3	TRBV7-2	TRBD1	.	TGTGCCAGCAGCCCCGGGACAGTCGAATGGCAGTATTTT	CASSPGTVEWQYF
TRBJ2-7	TRBV2	.	.	TGTGCCAGCAGTGATGAGTTGGCGGCCGGGTACGAGCAGTACTTC	CASSDELAAGYEQYF
TRBJ2-7	TRBV4-1	.	.	TGCGCCAGCAGCCAAGATGCACAGGGATACGAGCAGTACTTC	CASSQDAQGYEQYF
TRBJ2-2	TRBV6-6	TRBD2	.	TGTGCCAGCAGTCACAAAGGACTAGCGGGAACCGGGGAGCTGTTTTTT	CASSHKGLAGTGELFF
TRBJ1-6	TRBV30	.	.	TGTGCCTGGAGTGTGCTCGGGGGAGGTTCACCCCTCCACTTT	CAWSVLGGGSPLHF
TRBJ2-7	TRBV19	.	once	TGTGCCAGTAGTATCAGCCGGGGGACGTATTCCTACGAGCAGTACTTC	CASSISRGTYSYEQYF
TRBJ2-1	TRBV18	.	.	TGTGCCAGCTCACCCCTAGCTGATGAGCAGTTCTTC	CASSPLADEQFF
TRBJ2-7	TRBV7-2	.	few	TGTGCCAGCAGCTTAAGCGACAGCTACGAGCAGTACTTC	CASSLSDSYEQYF
TRBJ1-5	TRBV4-1	TRBD1	few	TGCGCCAGCAGCCCCCTAGAGGCCACAGGGGTTCAACATTTT	CASSPLEATGVQHF
TRBJ2-2	TRBV6-4	TRBD1	.	TGTGCCAGCAGCAGGGGGCTCGACACCGGGGAGCTGTTTTTT	CASSRGLDTGELFF
TRBJ2-6	TRBV11-2	TRBD2	.	TGTGCCAGCAGCCCGAGGACTAGCGGGAGGGTCTGGGCCAACGTCCTGACTTTC	CASSPRTSGRVWANVLTF
TRBJ2-4	TRBV15	TRBD2	.	TGTGCCACCAGCAGGACTAGCGGGACTATAGCCAAAAACATTCAGTACTTC	CATSRTSGTIAKNIQYF
TRBJ2-1	TRBV5-1	TRBD2	.	TGCGCCAGCAGCTTGGTTCTAGCGGGAGCCGATGAGCAGTTCTTC	CASSLVLAGADEQFF
TRBJ1-2	TRBV3-1/TRBV3-2	TRBD1	.	TGTGCCAGCAGCCTGCGCCGGGACAGGGTTGATGGCTACACCTTC	CASSLRRDRVDGYTF
TRBJ2-7	TRBV5-1	.	.	TGCGCCAGCAGCTTGGGGTCGTTAGGGGTACGAAGCGAGCAGTACTTC	CASSLGSLGVRSEQYF
TRBJ1-1	TRBV19	TRBD1	.	TGTGCCAGTCACATCGGACAGGGGGCAGAGGCTTTCTTT	CASHIGQGAEAFF
TRBJ2-1	TRBV27	.	.	TGTGCCAGCAGCATAATAACAGGGTACAATGAGCAGTTCTTC	CASSIITGYNEQFF
TRBJ2-5	TRBV4-2	TRBD2	.	TGTGCCAGCAGCCAAGACATGGGACTAGCGGGATTCCAGGGGACCCAGTACTTC	CASSQDMGLAGFQGTQYF
TRBJ2-7	TRBV30	.	few	TGTGCCTGGAGTCAGTCGTCCTACGAGCAGTACTTC	CAWSQSSYEQYF